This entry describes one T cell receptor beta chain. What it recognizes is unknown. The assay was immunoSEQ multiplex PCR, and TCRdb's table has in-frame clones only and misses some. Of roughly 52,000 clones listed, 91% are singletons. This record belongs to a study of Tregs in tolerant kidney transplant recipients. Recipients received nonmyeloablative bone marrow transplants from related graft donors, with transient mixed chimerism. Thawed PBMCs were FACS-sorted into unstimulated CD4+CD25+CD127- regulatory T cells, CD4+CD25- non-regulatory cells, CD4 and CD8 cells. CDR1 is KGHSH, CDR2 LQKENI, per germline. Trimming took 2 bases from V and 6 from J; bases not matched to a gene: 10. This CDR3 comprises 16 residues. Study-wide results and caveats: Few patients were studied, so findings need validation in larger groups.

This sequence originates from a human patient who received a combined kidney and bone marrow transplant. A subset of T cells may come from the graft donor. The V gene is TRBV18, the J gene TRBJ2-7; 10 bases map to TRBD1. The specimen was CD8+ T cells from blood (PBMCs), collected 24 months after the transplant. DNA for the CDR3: TGTGCCAGCTCACCATACGGGGACAGGGGTTCATTCGAGCAGTACTTC. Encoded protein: CASSPYGDRGSFEQYF.